This TCR beta chain was captured in a study of radiotherapy plus CTLA-4 blockade in lung cancer. Study results and caveats: There was expansion of tumor-derived TCR clones in blood after radiotherapy plus ipilimumab. Early blood T cell clone dynamics reportedly forecast response best, with interferon-beta.

V was clipped by 5 bases and J by 15 bases; unmatched bases: 17. Germline CDR1 SGHAT, CDR2 FQNNGV. The CDR3 runs to 15 residues. A remark on this clone: Antigen specificity is unknown.

Clones were sequenced by immunoSEQ multiplex PCR, and TCRdb holds only the in-frame ones, with some missing. This table has about 77,000 clones, less than 85% appearing once. Sequenced material: peripheral blood, taken from a patient treated with radiotherapy plus ipilimumab. The TCR sequence derives from a human donor with non-small cell lung cancer whose response to radiotherapy plus ipilimumab could not be evaluated. This chain connects TRBV11-2 to TRBJ2-1; 9 bases are shared with TRBD2. CDR3 sequence: CASSPSRLAAQRVFF. Here the CDR3 DNA reads TGTGCCAGCAGCCCATCCCGACTAGCGGCCCAACGAGTGTTCTTC.